This T cell receptor beta chain came from a study of CD8 T cells in Susac syndrome. CD8+ and CD4+ T cells from blood underwent TCR beta sequencing, which was carried out in a high-throughput format. It was negative isolation that provided the CD8+ and CD4+ T cells, whereas TEMRA cells were enriched by FACS. This CDR3 is 13 amino acids long. The V end lost 0 bases, the J end lost 2 bases, and 3 bases lay between the germline ends. The germline V gene has CDR1 SGHRS and CDR2 YFSETQ. Random hexamers were used to reverse transcribe an amount of roughly 0.5 to 1 ug RNA. It was immunoSEQ multiplex PCR that amplified TCR beta CDR3 across 54 Vbeta and 13 Jbeta. MiXCR, run by TCRdb on the immunoSEQ multiplex PCR reads, gives a single entry per CDR3 protein. Of approximately 100,000 distinct CDR3 sequences listed, around 90% are singletons. This clonotype has only one observation. Its antigen remains unidentified.

The study, taken as a whole, reports: An acknowledgment was made by the study that its TCR sequencing and HLA analysis involved relatively few individuals.

J is TRBJ2-1 and V is TRBV5-1; D gene ambiguous. Sequences were obtained from CD8+ T cells from PBMCs. This receptor was taken from a human donor in good health. This chain's CDR3 is CASSLEAYNEQFF. For the CDR3, the DNA is TGCGCCAGCAGCTTGGAGGCCTACAATGAGCAGTTCTTC.